The source of this TCR beta chain is a study of memory CD8 T cells in hepatitis C reinfection (dated by TCRdb to about 2017). Regarding the study in general: Of the five donors, three spontaneously resolved two consecutive HCV infections, and two cleared a primary infection but developed chronic infection after reinfection. Between the late 2000s and the early 2010s, a few reinfection cases with stored pre-reinfection samples were identified. Across an HCV reinfection episode in a handful of donors, the study followed the TCR beta repertoire of virus-specific CD8 T cells over time. In the reinfection study, participants with a resolved prior HCV infection were followed up every 3 months. Samples for the late or post reinfection time point were taken from 12 to 24 weeks after reinfection was detected. HCV reinfection was defined as a positive HCV RNA test following two negative tests taken at least 60 days apart.

The time point label corresponds to: late/post reinfection, 12 to 24 weeks after detection. The sorted cells were sequenced directly ex vivo, without any in vitro expansion ahead of TCR sequencing. Donors were people who inject drugs enrolled in the Montreal Acute Hepatitis C Cohort Study (HEPCO) in Canada. As controls, total naive CD8 T cells were sorted as viable CD3+ CD8+ CD45RO- cells from two donors at all three reinfection time points. Before sorting, cryopreserved peripheral blood mononuclear cells were thawed and CD8 T cells were purified from those thawed cells. The MACS CD8+ T cell Isolation Kit was used to enrich CD8 T cells by negative selection. Cells were sorted on a BD FACSAria II sorter using FACSDiva software, and FlowJo was used for data analysis. In the case of this clone: Its antigen remains unidentified. Nothing much larger sits one base from this clone, and base qualities are not available.

The library was generated by the immunoSEQ multiplex PCR assay. Genomic DNA was extracted from the sorted cells, and Adaptive Biotechnologies' automated high-throughput method was used to sequence the TCR beta V, D and J regions. A two-step, bias-controlled multiplex PCR was used to amplify CDR3 regions. Amplified TCR beta libraries were sequenced on an Illumina instrument. The study's processing was this. The demultiplexed reads were processed to cut down on amplification and sequencing bias, and the IMGT database was used to assign CDR3 sequences to gene families. ImmunoSEQ software version 2.0 was used to analyze repertoire data. Clonotype lists were filtered to remove out-of-frame sequences and sequences containing stop codons in the CDR3. Clonotypes with a frequency below 0.01% were excluded because such clonotypes corresponded to less than one cell. Richness was calculated by dividing observed richness by the number of input cells, and evenness was calculated by dividing Shannon entropy by the log of observed richness. Repertoire diversity and the similarity between time points were measured using Simpson diversity and Morisita-Horn overlap indices. Clonotypes were grouped as dominant (>1%), sub-dominant (0.5-0.99%), low abundance (0.1-0.49%) or lowest abundance (<0.1%). A germline index was calculated as total CDR3 length minus total nucleotide additions, divided by total CDR3 length. TCRdb re-hosts the immuneACCESS table, in-frame sequences only. Its copies lack some clones; in the studies checked, an unresolved V gene accounts for under half of them, and the cause for the rest is not known. V, J and clone size reflect that table, while D and trimming were determined from the DNA. The sample contains about 50,000 clones, 89% of them found a single time. Of the sample, around 0.78% is held by the ten largest clones.

The CDR3 starts with the cysteine, ends with the phenylalanine, and has 13 residues. The only DNA kept is the CDR3, 39 bases in frame from the first base. Ends trimmed: V by 10 bases, J by 2 bases; bases unmatched to a gene: 7. From the germline V gene (reference sequence), CDR1 is SEHNR and CDR2 is FQNEAQ. Overall results and qualifications from the work: Because the study included only five or six donors, definitive conclusions about public clonotypes linked to secondary clearance could not be reached.

Recombination connected TRBV7-9 to TRBJ1-1; TRBD1 agrees with 7 junctional bases. The specimen was naive CD8+ T cells sorted from blood. Per the publication, the cell subset or site label means: total naive CD8+CD45RO- T cells. The receptor was derived from a man younger than 30 with hepatitis C virus infection. CDR3 loop: CATRQGGNTEAFF. The DNA is TGTGCCACAAGGCAGGGGGGCAACACTGAAGCTTTCTTT.